This is a list of T cell receptor beta chains from one sample in a study of OX40 agonist ivuxolimab in advanced cancers. Method: immunoSEQ multiplex PCR; TCRdb's copy keeps in-frame clones and lacks some. The sample lists about 36,000 clones, approximately 80% occurring once. The input for sequencing was CD4+ or CD8+ T cells sorted from blood, taken in a trial of the OX40 agonist ivuxolimab. These receptor sequences come from an adult with an advanced solid tumor such as melanoma, head and neck, liver or kidney cancer. Both conserved end residues are trimmed from each CDR3.

v_gene: TRBV28; CDR3aa: ASSLRWTADTQY
v_gene: TRBV10-2; CDR3aa: ASSDIRGAIGEQY
v_gene: TRBV27; CDR3aa: ASSPLGQPQH
v_gene: TRBV7-7; CDR3aa: ASSSRLAGIQETQY
v_gene: TRBV9; CDR3aa: ASSVNTGELF
v_gene: TRBV28; CDR3aa: ASSYHSRLAGETNEQF
v_gene: TRBV27; CDR3aa: ASSNSGTANYGYT
v_gene: TRBV28; CDR3aa: ASSWGHSGTDQETQY
v_gene: TRBV4-1; CDR3aa: ASSQDPGAGYGYT
v_gene: TRBV27; CDR3aa: ASSPTEVGTQY
v_gene: TRBV2; CDR3aa: ASSESRLAGGPNTGELF
v_gene: TRBV6-5; CDR3aa: ASSFRTHTEAF
v_gene: TRBV4-3; CDR3aa: ASSQDWYGETDTQY
v_gene: TRBV29-1; CDR3aa: SVEDGEGFNEKLF
v_gene: TRBV9; CDR3aa: ASSVAYGSSYEQY
v_gene: TRBV28; CDR3aa: ASSLTRGGGYT
v_gene: TRBV5-1; CDR3aa: ASRAGTGGIDEQF
v_gene: TRBV2; CDR3aa: ASSGGFSGNTIY
v_gene: TRBV28; CDR3aa: ASSPGGVLT
v_gene: TRBV6-1; CDR3aa: ASSRSLLMNTEAF
v_gene: TRBV27; CDR3aa: ASWATGGLNTGELF
v_gene: TRBV7-8; CDR3aa: ASSYGRLLKNIQY
v_gene: TRBV5-4; CDR3aa: ASSFQGGGTDTQY
v_gene: TRBV11-3; CDR3aa: ASSLGQGSEETQY
v_gene: TRBV28; CDR3aa: ASSSTRSGDNEQF
v_gene: TRBV10-1; CDR3aa: ATSDRAGDYEQY
v_gene: TRBV15; CDR3aa: ATSRNSGRSFYNEQF
v_gene: TRBV18; CDR3aa: ASSPNTGELF
v_gene: TRBV13; CDR3aa: ASGVQGAFETQY
v_gene: TRBV28; CDR3aa: ASNLDRLYGYT
v_gene: TRBV27; CDR3aa: ATRLRSSYNEQF
v_gene: TRBV28; CDR3aa: ASSSNGVREIDEQF
v_gene: TRBV9; CDR3aa: ASSLDRGPGGIYNEQF
v_gene: TRBV27; CDR3aa: ASSLYYYEQY
v_gene: TRBV6-5; CDR3aa: ASSYGTTTTDTQY
v_gene: TRBV27; CDR3aa: ASSLSDPWGGNTIY
v_gene: TRBV6-1; CDR3aa: ASTKTGLLSQPQH
v_gene: TRBV4-1; CDR3aa: ASSQDWRPTGELF
v_gene: TRBV6-1; CDR3aa: ASSEGLLNEQF
v_gene: TRBV2; CDR3aa: ASSVGTEQF
v_gene: TRBV6-5; CDR3aa: ASSYESSGREETQY